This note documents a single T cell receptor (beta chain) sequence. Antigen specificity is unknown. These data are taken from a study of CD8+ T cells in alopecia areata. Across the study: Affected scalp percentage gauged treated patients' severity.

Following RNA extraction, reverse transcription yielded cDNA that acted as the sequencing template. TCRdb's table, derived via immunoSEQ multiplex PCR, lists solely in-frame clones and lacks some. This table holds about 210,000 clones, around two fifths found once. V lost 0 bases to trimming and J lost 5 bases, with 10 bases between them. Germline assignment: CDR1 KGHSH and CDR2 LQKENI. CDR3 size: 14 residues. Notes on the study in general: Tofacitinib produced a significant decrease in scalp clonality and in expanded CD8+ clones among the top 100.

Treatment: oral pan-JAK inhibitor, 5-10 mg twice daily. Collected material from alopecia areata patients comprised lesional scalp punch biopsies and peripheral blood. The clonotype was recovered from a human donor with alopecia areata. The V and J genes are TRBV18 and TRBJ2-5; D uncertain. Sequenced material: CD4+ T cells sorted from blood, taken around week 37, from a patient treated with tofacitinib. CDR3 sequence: CASSPPETRETQYF. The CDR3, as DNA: TGTGCCAGCTCACCACCGGAGACAAGGGAGACCCAGTACTTC.